The 20 T cell receptor beta chains below were found in one sample sequenced in a study of OX40 agonist ivuxolimab in advanced cancers. Produced via immunoSEQ multiplex PCR; TCRdb's table is partial and in-frame only. The sample contains tens of thousands of clones, 88% of which appear only once. The input for sequencing was CD4+ or CD8+ T cells sorted from blood, taken in a trial of the OX40 agonist ivuxolimab. Receptors originate from an adult with an advanced solid tumor such as melanoma, head and neck, liver or kidney cancer.

V usage is TRBV5-1 and J usage is TRBJ1-1; D gene ambiguous. V dropped 1 base and J dropped 1 base, with 8 bases sitting between them. From germline, CDR1 is SGHRS and CDR2 YFSETQ. The CDR3 covers 14 residues. DNA for the CDR3: TGCGCCAGCAGCTTGCACTCCGGGAACACTGAAGCTTTCTTT. It codes for CASSLHSGNTEAFF.

The chain recombines TRBV6-5 with TRBJ2-1, with D hard to call. CDR1 and CDR2 from the germline V gene are MNHEY and SVGAGI. V lost 4 bases and J lost 4, with 8 bases in between. This CDR3 is built from 13 residues. CDR3 region: CASSLGIYNEQFF. CDR3 nucleotides: TGTGCCAGCAGTTTGGGGATATACAATGAGCAGTTCTTC.

This chain uses TRBV30 with TRBJ2-3; TRBD2 matches 8 bases. The CDR3 totals 12 residues. V was clipped by 3 bases and J by 7 bases; unmatched bases: 3. In germline, CDR1 is GTSNPN, CDR2 SVGIG (reference sequence). CDR3 sequence: CAWSPGGNTQYF. CDR3 bases: TGTGCCTGGAGCCCGGGGGGGAATACGCAGTATTTT.

The chain uses TRBV7-9 and TRBJ1-1; D not certain. Germline V gives CDR1 SEHNR, CDR2 FQNEAQ (reference sequence). The germline V and J ends were trimmed by 2 bases and 1 base, with 2 bases remaining between them. The length of the CDR3 is 12 residues. The DNA for the CDR3 is TGTGCCAGCAGCTTAACGAACACTGAAGCTTTCTTT. Amino acids: CASSLTNTEAFF.

The chain has TRBV11-2 and TRBJ2-2, with D tentatively TRBD1 (6 bases). The CDR3 is 15 residues long. Germline V gene sequence: CDR1 SGHAT, CDR2 FQNNGV. V lost 5 bases, J lost 1 base, and 11 bases lay in between. The CDR3 spells CASSPTGVNTGELFF. In DNA form, the CDR3 reads TGTGCCAGCAGCCCGACAGGTGTGAACACCGGGGAGCTGTTTTTT.

This clone has more than one count but fewer than ten. The chain has TRBV9 and TRBJ1-6; a weak D match, TRBD1 (6 bases). In germline, CDR1 is SGDLS, CDR2 YYNGEE. The CDR3 runs to 14 residues. Trimming shortened V by 0 bases and J by 10 bases, and 11 bases separated the two germline ends. Written as DNA, the CDR3 is TGTGCCAGCAGCGTAGCCACAGGGAACTCACCCCTCCACTTT. Its protein product is CASSVATGNSPLHF. Full variable domain (outside the CDR3, taken from reference TRBV9 and TRBJ1-6): DSGVTQTPKHLITATGQRVTLRCSPRSGDLSVYWYQQSLDQGLQFLIQYYNGEERAKGNILERFSAQQFPDLHSELNLSSLELGDSALYFCASSVATGNSPLHFGNGTRLTVT.

This chain connects TRBV29-1 to TRBJ1-3; 12 nucleotides agree with TRBD1. In germline, CDR1 is SQVTM, CDR2 ANQGSEA. Trimming cost V 7 bases and J 11 bases; bases outside gene matches: 12. This CDR3 comprises 14 residues. The CDR3 region is CSGRDRGPGSPIYF. The CDR3 DNA follows: TGCAGCGGACGGGACAGGGGGCCCGGTTCCCCCATATATTTT.

The V gene is TRBV5-1, the J gene TRBJ1-2; a possible D gene is TRBD1 (5 bases). Trimming left V 0 bases short and J 4 bases short, with 16 bases between. The CDR3 runs 16 residues. Germline loops: CDR1 SGHRS, CDR2 YFSETQ. CDR3 region: CASSLEVSEGFYGYTF. CDR3 nucleotide sequence: TGCGCCAGCAGCTTGGAGGTTTCGGAGGGGTTCTATGGCTACACCTTC. The full variable domain, completed using reference TRBV5-1 and TRBJ1-2, is KAGVTQTPRYLIKTRGQQVTLSCSPISGHRSVSWYQQTPGQGLQFLFEYFSETQRNKGNFPGRFSGRQFSNSRSEMNVSTLELGDSALYLCASSLEVSEGFYGYTFGSGTRLTVV.

The V call is TRBV7-2, the J call TRBJ1-4, with 7 bases that match TRBD1. The V segment lost 0 bases and the J segment 0 bases; nucleotides outside the gene matches: 13. Germline CDR1 SGHTA, CDR2 FQGNSA. This CDR3 comprises 20 residues. The CDR3 spells CASSLAGTVRNWATNEKLFF. CDR3 in DNA: TGTGCCAGCAGCTTAGCGGGGACAGTCAGGAACTGGGCAACTAATGAAAAACTGTTTTTT.

The V and J genes are TRBV30 and TRBJ1-2; no firm D call. CDR1 GTSNPN and CDR2 SVGIG come from the germline V gene (reference sequence). Trimming took off 2 bases at V and 8 bases at J, with 12 bases between the two ends. The CDR3 covers 12 residues. The CDR3, as DNA: TGTGCCTGGAGTCCCCCTCCTGGGGGCTACACCTTC. Translated: CAWSPPPGGYTF.

V is TRBV27 and J is TRBJ2-3; a weak D match, TRBD1 (5 bases). The CDR3 sequence is 15 residues long. CDR1 and CDR2 from the germline V gene are MNHEY and SMNVEV (reference sequence). The V and J ends lost 5 bases and 0 bases respectively, with 12 bases between them. CDR3 in amino acids: CASSQGLPSTDTQYF. The CDR3, as DNA: TGTGCCAGCAGTCAGGGTTTGCCTAGCACAGATACGCAGTATTTT.

The chain employs TRBV30 and TRBJ1-4; 7 nucleotides agree with TRBD1. The length of the CDR3 is 15 residues. Germline CDR1 reads GTSNPN; CDR2 reads SVGIG (reference sequence). V lost 2 bases and J lost 4; bases outside the gene matches: 7. As DNA, the CDR3 is TGTGCCTGGAGTCCCGGGACAGTCCTTAATGAAAAACTGTTTTTT. Amino acids: CAWSPGTVLNEKLFF.

This clone appeared a few times. The chain combines TRBV30 with TRBJ1-2; no firm D call. In germline, CDR1 is GTSNPN, CDR2 SVGIG (reference sequence). The CDR3 contains 12 residues. The ends were cut back, 2 bases at V and 5 bases at J, with 9 bases in the middle. CDR3 sequence (DNA): TGTGCCTGGAGTCACGGGGTTTATGGCTACACCTTC. It is translated as CAWSHGVYGYTF. The full variable domain, completed using reference TRBV30 and TRBJ1-2, is SQTIHQWPATLVQPVGSPLSLECTVEGTSNPNLYWYRQAAGRGLQLLFYSVGIGQISSEVPQNLSASRPQDRQFILSSKKLLLSDSGFYLCAWSHGVYGYTFGSGTRLTVV.

This chain uses TRBV29-1 with TRBJ2-3; D might be TRBD2 (6 bases). V dropped 5 bases and J dropped 4 bases, with 28 bases sitting between them. CDR3 length equals 18 residues. The germline V gene has CDR1 SQVTM and CDR2 ANQGSEA. CDR3 coding DNA: TGCAGCGTTTCCCCATCCGGGGGTGGTAATCGTCGCGCAGATACGCAGTATTTT. This codes for CSVSPSGGGNRRADTQYF.

This chain joins TRBV27 and TRBJ2-5; 7 bases are shared with TRBD1. Germline V CDR1 and CDR2: MNHEY, SMNVEV (reference sequence). The trim removed 5 bases at V and 2 bases at J, leaving 8 bases unmatched. CDR3 length: 15 amino acids. CDR3 bases: TGTGCCAGCAGTCCCCTCCCGACAGGGCAAGAGACCCAGTACTTC. This gives the protein CASSPLPTGQETQYF.

The chain employs TRBV6-1 and TRBJ2-7; tentatively, D is TRBD1 or TRBD2 (6 bases each). The CDR3 runs 14 residues. The germline V gene has CDR1 MNHNS and CDR2 SASEGT. Between the trimmed V and J ends, which lost 6 bases and 3 bases, there was a span of 15 bases. CDR3 in amino acids: CASSKEGEYYEQYF. The CDR3 DNA reads as TGTGCCAGCAGCAAGGAGGGGGAATACTACGAGCAGTACTTC.

The V call is TRBV19, the J call TRBJ1-2; 9 nucleotides align to TRBD1. The germline CDR1 and CDR2 sequences are LNHDA and SQIVND (reference sequence). This CDR3 is built from 15 residues. V was clipped by 4 bases and J by 2 bases; unmatched bases: 5. CDR3 bases: TGTGCCAGTAGTAGGGGACAGGGACTCAACTATGGCTACACCTTC. As protein: CASSRGQGLNYGYTF. The full variable domain, rest sourced from reference TRBV19 and TRBJ1-2, is DGGITQSPKYLFRKEGQNVTLSCEQNLNHDAMYWYRQDPGQGLRLIYYSQIVNDFQKGDIAEGYSVSREKKESFPLTVTSAQKNPTAFYLCASSRGQGLNYGYTFGSGTRLTVV.

The V and J genes are TRBV9 and TRBJ2-3; D perhaps matches TRBD2 (6 bases). In germline, CDR1 is SGDLS, CDR2 YYNGEE. This CDR3 contains 18 residues. The germline V and J ends were trimmed by 0 bases and 3 bases, with 20 bases remaining between them. CDR3 DNA sequence: TGTGCCAGCAGCGTAGGCATCTATGGGGGGATGGGGACAGATACGCAGTATTTT. Its protein product is CASSVGIYGGMGTDTQYF.

This chain uses TRBV30 with TRBJ1-2, with D possibly being TRBD1 (5 bases). V was trimmed by 5 bases and J by 0 bases, leaving 16 bases between them. This CDR3 has 15 residues. Germline CDR1 is GTSNPN and CDR2 is SVGIG (reference sequence). As DNA, the CDR3 is TGTGCCTGGGACAGCACTATTTACTCTAACTATGGCTACACCTTC. This encodes CAWDSTIYSNYGYTF. Based on the CDR3 plus reference TRBV30 and TRBJ1-2, the full variable domain is SQTIHQWPATLVQPVGSPLSLECTVEGTSNPNLYWYRQAAGRGLQLLFYSVGIGQISSEVPQNLSASRPQDRQFILSSKKLLLSDSGFYLCAWDSTIYSNYGYTFGSGTRLTVV.

The J gene is TRBJ1-6, the V gene TRBV4-3; D remains unclear. V gave up 7 bases and J gave up 0 bases, with 10 bases separating them. CDR1 LGHNA and CDR2 YSLEER come from the germline V gene. The CDR3 has 15 amino acids. CDR3 coding DNA: TGCGCCAGCAAGGCGACAAACTCCTATAATTCACCCCTCCACTTT. This codes for CASKATNSYNSPLHF.